The 22 T cell receptor beta chains listed next were all sequenced from one sample in a study of blood T cell repertoires in COVID-19. The assay was immunoSEQ multiplex PCR, and TCRdb's table has in-frame clones only and misses some. The table has roughly 150,000 clones, under 90% seen once; the top ten hold 35% to 45%. Sequenced material: peripheral blood. The receptors come from a human donor in a cohort sampled during active COVID-19.

V usage is TRBV29-1 and J usage is TRBJ2-7; 8 bases are shared with TRBD1. Germline CDR1 is SQVTM and CDR2 is ANQGSEA. The CDR3 is 12 residues long. The V gene end was trimmed by 5 bases and the J gene end by 4 bases; junction bases not matched to a gene: 4. The CDR3 here is CSVNTGGYEQYF. In nucleotides, the CDR3 is TGCAGCGTTAACACAGGGGGGTACGAGCAGTACTTC.

The rearrangement uses TRBV30 and TRBJ1-5; tentative D call: TRBD1 (5 bases). CDR1 GTSNPN and CDR2 SVGIG come from the germline V gene (reference sequence). CDR3 size: 13 residues. V gave up 8 bases and J gave up 5 bases, with 16 bases separating them. The CDR3 reads CAGGMRADQPQHF. CDR3 sequence (DNA): TGTGCCGGGGGGATGAGGGCCGATCAGCCCCAGCATTTT.

The rearrangement uses TRBV29-1 and TRBJ1-2; no clear D gene. The germline V gene has CDR1 SQVTM and CDR2 ANQGSEA. Trimming removed 6 bases at V and 6 bases at J, with 2 bases between. The CDR3 is 8 residues long. The CDR3 here is CSVDGYTF. For the CDR3, the DNA is TGCAGCGTCGATGGCTACACCTTC. The full variable domain, in which reference TRBV29-1 and TRBJ1-2 provide the parts outside the CDR3, is SAVISQKPSRDICQRGTSLTIQCQVDSQVTMMFWYRQQPGQSLTLIATANQGSEATYESGFVIDKFPISRPNLTFSTLTVSNMSPEDSSIYLCSVDGYTFGSGTRLTVV.

The chain couples TRBV6-6 to TRBJ1-3, with D tentatively TRBD1 (5 bases). Trimming shortened V by 5 bases and J by 1 base, and 21 bases separated the two germline ends. Germline V lookup: CDR1 MNHNY, CDR2 SVGAGI (reference sequence). The CDR3 has 18 amino acids. As DNA, the CDR3 is TGTGCCAGCAGTCACGAACCAGGGTACTATCTATCTGGAAACACCATATATTTT. It specifies CASSHEPGYYLSGNTIYF.

This clone was picked up one time. V gene TRBV4-2 combines with J gene TRBJ1-1; 10 nucleotides line up with TRBD1. V lost 2 bases to trimming and J lost 1 base; unmatched junction nucleotides: 1. Germline CDR1 LGHNA, CDR2 YNFKEQ. The CDR3 is made up of 15 amino acids. CDR3 in amino acids: CASSQRDRGNTEAFF. The CDR3 DNA is TGTGCCAGCAGCCAAAGGGACAGGGGGAACACTGAAGCTTTCTTT.

This clone came up once. This sequence joins TRBV21-1 and TRBJ2-7; the table names TRBD2, a call not compared with the DNA. TRBV21-1 is termed a pseudogene. The CDR3 sequence is 16 residues long. The CDR3 DNA reads TGTGCCAGCAGCAAAGCGCGGGGAGGCAGGTCCTACGAGCAGTACTTC. Its protein product is CASSKARGGRSYEQYF.

This clone was counted a few times. The chain couples TRBV4-3 to TRBJ2-5; 10 positions match TRBD1. CDR1 LGHNA and CDR2 YSLEER come from the germline V gene. The CDR3 has 20 residues. Trimming at V came to 1 base and at J to 3 bases, leaving 17 bases not matched to a gene. The chain's CDR3 is CASSQASPGQGFRGKETQYF. The CDR3 coding sequence is TGCGCCAGCAGCCAAGCTAGTCCGGGACAGGGGTTTCGGGGGAAAGAGACCCAGTACTTC.

V and J are TRBV5-1 and TRBJ1-2, with 7 bases that match TRBD1. The CDR3 length is 12 residues. V was clipped by 4 bases and J by 5 bases; unmatched bases: 2. From germline, CDR1 is SGHRS and CDR2 YFSETQ. DNA for the CDR3: TGCGCCAGCAGCCAGGGACAGTATGGCTACACCTTC. This translates into CASSQGQYGYTF.

V is TRBV11-2 and J is TRBJ2-5; D is perhaps TRBD1 (5 bases). The CDR3 extends over 13 amino acids. Trimming cost V 1 base and J 5 bases, with 8 bases left between them. Germline CDR1 SGHAT, CDR2 FQNNGV. CDR3 residues: CASSLVGVETQYF. The DNA of the CDR3 is TGTGCCAGCAGCTTAGTAGGGGTCGAGACCCAGTACTTC.

The chain combines TRBV5-1 with TRBJ2-7, with 13 nucleotides matching TRBD2. J was trimmed by 5 bases and V by 5 bases; bases with no gene match: 4. This CDR3 has 14 amino acids. Germline assignment: CDR1 SGHRS and CDR2 YFSETQ. The CDR3 reads CASRRTSGSNEQYV. CDR3 bases: TGCGCCAGCAGACGGACTAGCGGGAGTAACGAGCAGTACGTC.

This clone was recorded once. CDR3 residues: CASSVNQGSSETQYF. DNA for the CDR3: TGTGCCAGCAGCGTAAACCAGGGAAGTTCAGAGACCCAGTACTTC. The rearrangement joins TRBV9 to TRBJ2-5; TRBD1 is a possible D gene (5 bases). The germline V gene has CDR1 SGDLS and CDR2 YYNGEE. Trimming cost V 1 base and J 4 bases, with 14 bases left between them. The CDR3 consists of 15 residues.

The chain employs TRBV9 and TRBJ1-5; maybe TRBD1 (5 bases). This CDR3 has 15 amino acids. Germline assignment: CDR1 SGDLS and CDR2 YYNGEE. Trimming cost V 0 bases and J 2 bases, with 9 bases left between them. This CDR3 reads CASSVGGEGNQPQHF. CDR3 bases: TGTGCCAGCAGCGTAGGGGGGGAGGGCAATCAGCCCCAGCATTTT. Supplemented by reference TRBV9 and TRBJ1-5, the full variable domain reads DSGVTQTPKHLITATGQRVTLRCSPRSGDLSVYWYQQSLDQGLQFLIQYYNGEERAKGNILERFSAQQFPDLHSELNLSSLELGDSALYFCASSVGGEGNQPQHFGDGTRLSIL.

The chain has TRBV5-1 and TRBJ2-1; D uncertain. CDR3 length equals 13 residues. Germline V gene data show CDR1 as SGHRS and CDR2 as YFSETQ. V was pared by 0 bases and J by 5 bases, with 6 bases between. In nucleotides, the CDR3 is TGCGCCAGCAGCTTGGGTCCTAACAATGAGCAGTTCTTC. The encoded protein is CASSLGPNNEQFF.

The chain carries TRBV7-3 and TRBJ2-1, with a possible D match to TRBD1 (5 bases). V dropped 1 base and J dropped 4 bases, with 14 bases sitting between them. The CDR3 spans 16 residues. The germline V gene has CDR1 SGHTA and CDR2 FQGTGA. The CDR3 coding sequence is TGTGCCAGCAGCTTAAGAAGGGGTGACAGATACAATGAGCAGTTCTTC. It specifies CASSLRRGDRYNEQFF.

The gene calls are TRBV7-8 and TRBJ2-7; possibly TRBD1 for D (6 bases). V gave up 3 bases and J gave up 3 bases, with 12 bases separating them. CDR1 and CDR2 (germline): SGHVS, FQNEAQ. The CDR3 is 14 residues long. The CDR3 DNA is TGTGCCAGCAGCTTTCGAGCAGGGGACTACGAGCAGTACTTC. It encodes CASSFRAGDYEQYF.

The CDR3 region has the DNA TGTGCCAGCAGTACCGGTCGCTCGCTGGAAGCTTTCTTT. It specifies CASSTGRSLEAFF. The chain employs TRBV27 and TRBJ1-1; D remains ambiguous. CDR3 size: 13 residues. The ends were cut back, 5 bases at V and 8 bases at J, with 15 bases in the middle. Germline V gene sequence: CDR1 MNHEY, CDR2 SMNVEV (reference sequence).

This clone was counted a single time. The V gene is TRBV2, the J gene TRBJ1-1; no definite D call. The CDR3 is 14 residues long. The germline V gene has CDR1 SNHLY and CDR2 FYNNEI. With 6 bases removed from V and 0 bases from J, the gap between germline ends came to 11 bases. Here the CDR3 DNA reads TGTGCCAGCAGCGTACATGAAGTGAACACTGAAGCTTTCTTT. Translating gives CASSVHEVNTEAFF.

This chain connects TRBV3-1 (or the pseudogene TRBV3-2) to TRBJ1-1, with TRBD1 as a possible D gene (5 bases). The CDR3 has 17 residues. V lost 1 base, J lost 0 bases, and 15 bases lay in between. CDR1 is LGHDT, CDR2 YNNKEL, per germline (reference sequence). For the CDR3, the DNA is TGTGCCAGCAGCCAAGGGGTGGTTTACAGGATGAACACTGAAGCTTTCTTT. Translation: CASSQGVVYRMNTEAFF.

The sample holds a few counts of this clone. The rearrangement uses TRBV3-1 (or the pseudogene TRBV3-2) and TRBJ1-2, with 9 positions matching TRBD1. The CDR3 covers 16 residues. Germline V gene sequence: CDR1 LGHDT, CDR2 YNNKEL (reference sequence). Losses at the gene ends were 4 bases for V and 8 bases for J; bases not matched to a gene: 14. The CDR3 DNA reads as TGTGCCAGCAGCCGACTGGTGGGACAGGGCCACTCCGGCTACACCTTC. As protein: CASSRLVGQGHSGYTF.

This clone showed up just a few times. The V and J genes are TRBV6-1 and TRBJ2-7; D gene unclear. This CDR3 has 15 amino acids. Germline V lookup: CDR1 MNHNS, CDR2 SASEGT. The V and J ends lost 2 bases and 0 bases respectively, with 11 bases between them. The CDR3 is CASSELLAGSYEQYV. The CDR3, as DNA: TGTGCCAGCAGTGAACTTTTGGCAGGCTCCTACGAGCAGTACGTC.

This clone was seen only once. V is TRBV11-3 and J is TRBJ2-2; D is uncertain. V was shortened by 2 bases and J by 6 bases, with 10 bases between the two germline ends. This CDR3 contains 14 residues. Germline loops: CDR1 SGHNT, CDR2 YENEEA. The CDR3 here is CASSLLRESGELFF. Here the CDR3 DNA reads TGTGCCAGCAGCTTATTGCGAGAGTCCGGGGAGCTGTTTTTT.

This clone appeared a single time. Distinct nucleotide sequences in the sample also encode this CDR3. V is TRBV18 and J is TRBJ1-2, with 12 bases fitting TRBD1. V shed 5 bases, J shed 8 bases, and the junction held 6 bases outside the gene matches. The CDR3 is made up of 14 amino acids. Per the germline V gene, CDR1 is KGHSH and CDR2 is LQKENI. Here the CDR3 DNA reads TGTGCCAGCTCAGGGACAGGGGGCGCGGAAGGCTACACCTTC. Translated: CASSGTGGAEGYTF.